The 11 T cell receptor beta chains below all came from one sample that was sequenced in a study of neurological immune-mediated disorders. TCRdb recomputed calls from the 5' RACE reads with MiXCR, one row per CDR3 protein. The table includes about 24,000 distinct CDR3 sequences, roughly 13% detected once. Time point given: technical triplicate 1. Sequencing used CD4+ T cells from blood. The receptors here all came from a female donor with HTLV-1-associated myelopathy (HAM/TSP).

This rearrangement joins TRBV20-1 to TRBJ1-6, with 10 bases lining up with TRBD1. The germline gives CDR1 DFQATT, CDR2 SNEGSKA (reference sequence). CDR3 length: 13 residues. Germline trimming cut 3 bases from V and 8 bases from J; bases unmatched to any gene: 1. The CDR3 reads CSARGTGDSPLHF. CDR3 nucleotide sequence: TGCAGTGCTAGGGGGACAGGGGATTCACCCCTCCACTTT.

This clonotype came up many times. This chain uses TRBV7-6 with TRBJ2-2, with 8 positions matching TRBD2. V gave up 7 bases and J gave up 0 bases; unmatched junction bases: 4. This CDR3 contains 15 residues. Germline V lookup: CDR1 SGHVS, CDR2 FNYEAQ. The CDR3 sequence: CASNAGGANTGELFF. For the CDR3, the DNA is TGTGCCAGCAATGCGGGAGGTGCGAACACCGGGGAGCTGTTTTTT.

This clonotype was counted ten times or more. V is TRBV12-3 or TRBV12-4 and J is TRBJ2-7; D ambiguous. There are 12 residues in the CDR3. Trimming took 8 bases from V and 0 from J, leaving 8 bases between them. The CDR3 reads CASSKSSYEQYF. The DNA of the CDR3 is TGTGCCAGCTCGAAATCCTCCTACGAGCAGTACTTC.

This clonotype was seen at least ten times. The chain has TRBV7-2 and TRBJ2-1; D gene uncertain. The V gene's germline CDR1 is SGHTA and CDR2 FQGNSA. The CDR3 has 13 amino acids. V lost 7 bases and J 4 bases, leaving 11 bases between the germline ends. The CDR3 nucleotides read TGTGCCAGCACCCCCCCGGGTTACAATGAGCAGTTCTTC. Its protein is CASTPPGYNEQFF.

This clonotype appeared many times. The V gene is TRBV2, the J gene TRBJ2-7, with TRBD1 matching 9 bases. Unmatched junction bases numbered 4, after V lost 5 bases and J lost 5 bases. This CDR3 spans 13 amino acids. Germline CDR1 and CDR2: SNHLY and FYNNEI. Here the CDR3 reads CASSPTGGDEQYF. The CDR3 nucleotides read TGTGCCAGCAGTCCTACAGGGGGCGACGAGCAGTACTTC.

This clonotype qualifies as hyperexpanded (1% or more). The genes are TRBV20-1 and TRBJ2-1, with TRBD2 matching 13 bases. The CDR3 has 15 residues. J gave up 5 bases and V 6 bases, and 7 bases lay outside the gene matches. Germline CDR1 DFQATT, CDR2 SNEGSKA (reference sequence). The CDR3 nucleotides are TGCAGTGCCCTAGGGGGGACTAGCGGGAACAATGAGCAGTTCTTC. It specifies CSALGGTSGNNEQFF.

In this sample, this clonotype turned up many times. The V call is TRBV5-6, the J call TRBJ1-2; D is uncertain. Trimming cost V 4 bases and J 9 bases, with 16 bases left between them. This CDR3 is 13 amino acids long. Germline V CDR1 and CDR2: SGHDT, YYEEEE. The CDR3 sequence is CASSPNGRNRYTF. As DNA, the CDR3 is TGTGCCAGCAGCCCCAATGGGCGGAATCGCTACACCTTC.

Sample share makes this clonotype medium-sized. The chain combines TRBV4-1 with TRBJ2-1; perhaps TRBD2 as D (5 bases). From germline, CDR1 is MGHRA and CDR2 YSYEKL. This CDR3 has 16 amino acids. The V end lost 0 bases, the J end lost 9 bases, and 18 bases lay between the germline ends. This CDR3 is CASSQESLALTREQFF. For the CDR3, the DNA is TGCGCCAGCAGCCAAGAGTCCCTAGCCCTCACACGTGAGCAGTTCTTC.

V usage is TRBV28 and J usage is TRBJ2-7; TRBD1 might be the D (6 bases). Germline loops: CDR1 MDHEN, CDR2 SYDVKM. The V and J ends lost 4 bases and 12 bases respectively, with 10 bases between them. The CDR3 sequence is 10 residues long. DNA for the CDR3: TGTGCCAGCAGTTCAGGGGTCATGTACTTC. Its protein product is CASSSGVMYF.

The sample holds many counts of this clonotype. The chain is built from TRBV9 and TRBJ2-3, with 9 positions matching TRBD2. The CDR3 contains 16 residues. The V segment lost 3 bases and the J segment 0 bases; nucleotides outside the gene matches: 5. Germline V lookup: CDR1 SGDLS, CDR2 YYNGEE. The CDR3 nucleotides read TGTGCCAGCAGCGAGATTAGCGGGGGCAGCACAGATACGCAGTATTTT. This gives the protein CASSEISGGSTDTQYF.

This clonotype is categorized as medium-sized. The rearrangement links TRBV2 to TRBJ2-3; 11 positions agree with TRBD2. From germline, CDR1 is SNHLY and CDR2 FYNNEI. Germline trimming cut 6 bases from V and 2 bases from J; bases unmatched to any gene: 10. This CDR3 is built from 17 residues. CDR3 nucleotides: TGTGCCAGCAGGCATCCGGGACTAGCGGACAACACAGATACGCAGTATTTT. Amino acid sequence: CASRHPGLADNTDTQYF.